The 10 T cell receptor beta chains below come from one sample, sequenced in a study of blood T cells in healthy people across ages. The second PCR ran roughly 6 to 11 cycles with a sample-barcoded 5' primer and J-beta primers. In TCRdb, the 5' RACE reads were re-called with MiXCR into one record per CDR3 protein. Of about 840,000 distinct CDR3 sequences in the sample, roughly 28% were seen once. The same specimen was also included in a second study, on T cells of mothers and their children.

Material for sequencing was blood. The receptor source for this set is a middle-aged woman in good health.

This clonotype was recorded a few times. The V gene is TRBV9, the J gene TRBJ1-2, with 8 bases matching TRBD1. Unmatched junction bases numbered 18, after V lost 4 bases and J lost 4 bases. CDR3 length equals 18 residues. Germline V gives CDR1 SGDLS, CDR2 YYNGEE. The CDR3 nucleotides are TGTGCCAGCAGCCCCCATACCCGTCCAGGGGGCTTATTCTATGGCTACACCTTC. Its translation is CASSPHTRPGGLFYGYTF.

The sample holds many counts of this clonotype. The chain combines TRBV7-9 with TRBJ2-5; D not resolved. The ends were cut back, 2 bases at V and 3 bases at J, with 7 bases in the middle. Germline V gives CDR1 SEHNR, CDR2 FQNEAQ (reference sequence). The CDR3 is 13 residues long. CDR3 protein: CASSLTKKETQYF. DNA for the CDR3: TGTGCCAGCAGCTTAACGAAGAAAGAGACCCAGTACTTC.

V gene TRBV5-1 combines with J gene TRBJ1-1; D may be TRBD1 (6 bases). Trimming removed 8 bases from V and 4 bases from J, with 24 bases in between. The CDR3 contains 16 residues. Germline loops: CDR1 SGHRS, CDR2 YFSETQ. Here the CDR3 reads CASSPSRTAMSTEAFF. The CDR3 bases are TGCGCCAGTAGCCCCAGCCGGACAGCTATGAGCACTGAAGCTTTCTTT.

This clonotype was seen repeatedly, ten times or more. The CDR3 nucleotides read TGTGCCAGCAGTGATGGGTCGAGGGAAGATACGCAGTATTTT. Protein product: CASSDGSREDTQYF. V and J are TRBV6-4 and TRBJ2-3; a weak D match, TRBD2 (5 bases). This CDR3 region has 14 residues. Germline lookup yields CDR1 MRHNA and CDR2 SNTAGT. Trimming left V 3 bases short and J 5 bases short, with 12 bases between.

This clonotype was counted only a few times. Here the CDR3 DNA reads TGTGCCAGCTCACCGATGGGGCCTAGCTATGGCTACACCTTC. Protein: CASSPMGPSYGYTF. This chain joins TRBV18 and TRBJ1-2; D perhaps matches TRBD1 (5 bases). Germline V gene sequence: CDR1 KGHSH, CDR2 LQKENI. This CDR3 spans 14 amino acids. V shed 3 bases and J shed 4 bases, with 12 bases lying between them.

This clonotype has ten or more counts. The chain combines TRBV27 with TRBJ1-6; D unclear. V lost 4 bases to trimming and J lost 9 bases, with 4 bases between them. This CDR3 contains 11 residues. From germline, CDR1 is MNHEY and CDR2 SMNVEV (reference sequence). As DNA, the CDR3 is TGTGCCAGCAGTTCAGGTTCACCCCTCCACTTT. Translation gives CASSSGSPLHF.

This chain joins TRBV7-9 and TRBJ1-2; tentatively, D is TRBD1 (5 bases). CDR1 and CDR2 (germline): SEHNR, FQNEAQ (reference sequence). The V and J ends lost 11 bases and 0 bases respectively, with 16 bases between them. This CDR3 has 14 amino acids. The CDR3 region has the DNA TGTGCCGGCGGCAGCCAGGGTGCTAACTATGGCTACACCTTC. Translating gives CAGGSQGANYGYTF.

This clonotype was seen a handful of times. This chain uses TRBV6-5 with TRBJ2-5, with D possibly being TRBD1 (6 bases). Trimming removed 2 bases from V and 4 bases from J, with 11 bases in between. Germline V gene sequence: CDR1 MNHEY, CDR2 SVGAGI. There are 14 residues in the CDR3. The CDR3 DNA sequence: TGTGCCAGCAGTTACCAGGGGACGGCAGAGACCCAGTACTTC. This encodes CASSYQGTAETQYF.

This rearrangement joins TRBV19 to TRBJ2-1; 8 nucleotides align to TRBD1. The J segment lost 6 bases and the V segment lost 3 bases, leaving 1 base of the junction unmatched. The germline V gene has CDR1 LNHDA and CDR2 SQIVND (reference sequence). The CDR3 is 13 amino acids. The CDR3 loop is CASSMDRVNEQFF. The CDR3, as DNA: TGTGCCAGTAGTATGGACAGGGTCAATGAGCAGTTCTTC.

This chain joins TRBV9 and TRBJ2-1; D is perhaps TRBD1 or TRBD2 (5 bases each). CDR1 SGDLS and CDR2 YYNGEE come from the germline V gene. V was pared by 0 bases and J by 9 bases, with 10 bases between. The CDR3 extends over 13 amino acids. The chain's CDR3 is CASSVGPGTEQFF. The CDR3 nucleotides are TGTGCCAGCAGCGTAGGGCCAGGGACTGAGCAGTTCTTC.